This T cell receptor beta chain derives from a study of cytomegalovirus exposure and HLA in healthy donors. Study conclusions and caveats: Analysis was carried out at a later point, and it linked a missense DCLRE1C variant to TCR beta V- and J-gene trimming.

Trimming removed 6 bases from V and 5 bases from J, with 11 bases in between. CDR1 and CDR2 from the germline V gene are SGHKS and YYEKEE (reference sequence). The length of the CDR3 is 13 residues. Points on this clone: Its antigen is as yet unknown.

PCR involved 60 Vbeta and 13 Jbeta primers. The assay was immunoSEQ multiplex PCR, and TCRdb's table has in-frame clones only and misses some. This sample carries approximately 280,000 clones, approximately 90% of them seen once, and the ten largest clones take 2% to 3%. This chain connects TRBV5-5 to TRBJ1-4, with D uncertain. This clonotype was obtained from a woman aged 18-30 years in good health and CMV-seronegative. The sequencing sample was made of PBMCs. CDR3 residues: CASMAEVNEKLFF. In DNA, the CDR3 is TGTGCCAGCATGGCGGAAGTAAATGAAAAACTGTTTTTT.